Below are 26 T cell receptor beta chains sequenced from a single sample in a study of T cell changes during pregnancy in multiple sclerosis. Profiled with immunoSEQ multiplex PCR; TCRdb holds only in-frame clones, not every one. The table records 93,000 or so clones, approximately 90% of them present only once. The specimen comprised peripheral blood, sampled after pregnancy. These TCRs come from a female donor with multiple sclerosis, enrolled in a pregnancy study.

The chain joins TRBV7-2 to TRBJ1-1, with a tentative D call TRBD1 (6 bases). Germline V CDR1 and CDR2: SGHTA, FQGNSA. The CDR3 contains 14 residues. V was cut by 5 bases and J by 5 bases, with 15 bases left in between. The CDR3 region is CASSPLGGVTEAFF. The CDR3 region has the DNA TGTGCCAGCAGCCCATTAGGGGGAGTGACTGAAGCTTTCTTT.

The chain has TRBV6-1 and TRBJ2-7; TRBD1 agrees at 7 bases. The trim removed 0 bases at V and 3 bases at J, leaving 5 bases unmatched. The germline CDR1 and CDR2 sequences are MNHNS and SASEGT. This CDR3 is 15 amino acids long. The CDR3 spells CASSEAGQELYEQYF. Written as DNA, the CDR3 is TGTGCCAGCAGTGAAGCCGGACAGGAGCTCTACGAGCAGTACTTC.

The chain is built from TRBV4-1 and TRBJ1-2; D remains ambiguous. V lost 0 bases and J 8 bases, leaving 10 bases between the germline ends. Germline values: CDR1 MGHRA, CDR2 YSYEKL. The length of the CDR3 is 13 residues. CDR3 DNA: TGCGCCAGCAGCCAAGACGGAGTAGAGGGCTACACCTTC. Amino acid sequence: CASSQDGVEGYTF.

CDR3 nucleotides: TGTGCTAGTGGTTCAAGACAGGGGCGATTTGAAAAACTGTTTTTT. As protein: CASGSRQGRFEKLFF. The J gene is TRBJ1-4, the V gene TRBV12-5, with 8 bases aligning to TRBD1. CDR3 length: 15 amino acids. V lost 4 bases, J lost 7 bases, and 8 bases stayed unmatched. The V gene's germline CDR1 is LGHNT and CDR2 FRNRAP.

V gene TRBV11-1 combines with J gene TRBJ1-1; D is possibly TRBD1 (6 bases). The CDR3 runs to 15 residues. V dropped 5 bases and J dropped 1 base, with 14 bases sitting between them. Germline V lookup: CDR1 SGHAT, CDR2 FQDESV (reference sequence). CDR3 DNA: TGTGCCAGCAGCCGTTACAGGGATCCGAACACTGAAGCTTTCTTT. It specifies CASSRYRDPNTEAFF.

Comments on this clone: Its ends do not fully match the called genes, so a read error is possible. V and J are TRBV5-4 and TRBJ2-7, with TRBD2 as a possible D gene (7 bases). Per germline, CDR1 SGHNT and CDR2 YYREEE (reference sequence). This CDR3 has 15 amino acids. The CDR3 protein is CASSQESGGAYEQYF. The DNA for the CDR3 is TGCGCCAGCAGCCAAGAATCGGGGGGCGCCTACGAGCAGTACTTC.

This clone was seen a single time. The chain employs TRBV18 and TRBJ1-1, with unresolved D. Per the germline V gene, CDR1 is KGHSH and CDR2 is LQKENI. With 4 bases removed from V and 0 bases from J, the gap between germline ends came to 6 bases. The CDR3 consists of 13 residues. The CDR3 bases are TGTGCCAGCTCACGAGAACTGAACACTGAAGCTTTCTTT. Its protein product is CASSRELNTEAFF.

The genes are TRBV19 and TRBJ1-6; maybe TRBD1 (5 bases). The CDR3 consists of 14 residues. Per germline, CDR1 LNHDA and CDR2 SQIVND (reference sequence). Deletions cut 7 bases from V and 5 bases from J, with 12 bases between. CDR3 residues: CASTPTANNSPLHF. The CDR3 DNA sequence: TGTGCCAGTACCCCGACAGCAAATAATTCACCCCTCCACTTT.

The chain combines TRBV5-1 with TRBJ2-1; no clear D. Germline CDR1 SGHRS, CDR2 YFSETQ. Trimming took 0 bases from V and 10 from J, leaving 8 bases between them. The CDR3 runs to 12 residues. The CDR3 reads CASSLVVGEQFF. CDR3 DNA: TGCGCCAGCAGCTTGGTGGTTGGCGAGCAGTTCTTC.

The chain has TRBV18 and TRBJ1-2; 7 nucleotides agree with TRBD1. Germline values: CDR1 KGHSH, CDR2 LQKENI. The CDR3 consists of 16 residues. J was trimmed by 9 bases and V by 4 bases; bases with no gene match: 17. CDR3 sequence reads: CASSHPEGAQWDSYTF. The CDR3 DNA is TGTGCCAGCTCACATCCCGAGGGGGCCCAGTGGGATAGCTACACCTTC.

V and J are TRBV5-1 and TRBJ2-6; D may be TRBD1 (6 bases). Trimming shortened V by 4 bases and J by 1 base, and 12 bases separated the two germline ends. Germline assignment: CDR1 SGHRS and CDR2 YFSETQ. CDR3 size: 16 residues. In DNA, the CDR3 is TGCGCCAGCAGCCTACCCACAGGGTCTGGGGCCAACGTCCTGACTTTC. Translation: CASSLPTGSGANVLTF.

V gene TRBV5-1 combines with J gene TRBJ2-5; D might be TRBD2 (6 bases). Germline CDR1 is SGHRS and CDR2 is YFSETQ. This CDR3 is 14 amino acids long. With 0 bases removed from V and 5 bases from J, the gap between germline ends came to 11 bases. The CDR3 here is CASSLGGDTETQYF. The CDR3, as DNA: TGCGCCAGCAGCTTGGGGGGGGATACGGAGACCCAGTACTTC.

Notes on this clone: Relative to the germline gene, one junction end is altered; a read error may explain this. The chain has TRBV30 and TRBJ2-1, with 9 bases aligning to TRBD1. The CDR3 length is 13 residues. The germline gives CDR1 GTSNPN, CDR2 SVGIG (reference sequence). CDR3 sequence: CAWKGDRVNAQFF. The CDR3 bases are TGTGCCTGGAAGGGGGACAGGGTCAATGCGCAGTTCTTC.

V is TRBV18 and J is TRBJ1-2; D is unclear. This CDR3 comprises 12 residues. Trimming pared 8 bases from V and 8 bases from J, leaving 15 bases between. Germline V CDR1 and CDR2: KGHSH, LQKENI. CDR3 sequence: CASTFEVGGYTF. In DNA form, the CDR3 reads TGTGCCAGCACATTCGAGGTAGGAGGCTACACCTTC.

CDR3 sequence: CAGLLSNSYNEQFF. The CDR3 region has the DNA TGTGCCGGGCTTTTGTCCAACTCCTACAATGAGCAGTTCTTC. The rearrangement links TRBV2 to TRBJ2-1; D call uncertain. Germline V lookup: CDR1 SNHLY, CDR2 FYNNEI. The CDR3 is 14 amino acids. V shed 11 bases and J shed 0 bases, with 14 bases lying between them. Full variable domain (outside the CDR3, taken from reference TRBV2 and TRBJ2-1): EPEVTQTPSHQVTQMGQEVILRCVPISNHLYFYWYRQILGQKVEFLVSFYNNEISEKSEIFDDQFSVERPDGSNFTLKIRSTKLEDSAMYFCAGLLSNSYNEQFFGPGTRLTVL.

The chain couples TRBV27 to TRBJ1-1, with D unresolved. Germline lookup yields CDR1 MNHEY and CDR2 SMNVEV (reference sequence). The CDR3 sequence is 15 residues long. Trimming left V 4 bases short and J 6 bases short, with 18 bases between. The CDR3 DNA is TGTGCCAGCAGTTACATACCTTCAGCGAAGCCTGAAGCTTTCTTT. It encodes CASSYIPSAKPEAFF.

The rearrangement links TRBV5-4 to TRBJ1-2, with D perhaps matching TRBD1 (5 bases). The V and J ends lost 2 bases and 6 bases respectively, with 11 bases between them. Germline V gene sequence: CDR1 SGHNT, CDR2 YYREEE (reference sequence). This CDR3 comprises 13 residues. In DNA, the CDR3 is TGTGCCAGCAGCTTCGGGCAGGGAAATGGCTACACCTTC. This gives the protein CASSFGQGNGYTF.

The chain combines TRBV7-2 with TRBJ2-1; D remains unclear. Germline V gene data show CDR1 as SGHTA and CDR2 as FQGNSA. There are 13 residues in the CDR3. V was pared by 7 bases and J by 3 bases, with 10 bases between. The CDR3 is CASTWQVYNEQFF. CDR3 sequence (DNA): TGTGCCAGCACTTGGCAGGTCTACAATGAGCAGTTCTTC.

The V and J genes are TRBV7-6 and TRBJ2-3; 8 bases match TRBD2. Germline loops: CDR1 SGHVS, CDR2 FNYEAQ. This CDR3 region has 14 residues. The ends lost 4 bases at V and 5 bases at J; junction bases unmatched: 5. This chain's CDR3 is CASSSGGAVDTQYF. The DNA for the CDR3 is TGTGCCAGCAGCTCCGGGGGGGCCGTAGATACGCAGTATTTT.

The gene calls are TRBV7-2 and TRBJ1-2, with TRBD1 matching 8 bases. The junction had 1 base not matched to a gene; V was cut back by 5 bases and J by 2 bases. The CDR3 runs to 13 residues. Per germline, CDR1 SGHTA and CDR2 FQGNSA. CDR3 DNA: TGTGCCAGCAGCGCAGGGGGCAACTATGGCTACACCTTC. Amino acids: CASSAGGNYGYTF.

The rearrangement uses TRBV19 and TRBJ1-5, with D tentatively TRBD1 (6 bases). The CDR3 runs 17 residues. CDR1 is LNHDA and CDR2 is SQIVND in the germline V gene (reference sequence). Trimming stripped 1 base from V and 6 bases from J, with 19 bases between. The CDR3 DNA follows: TGTGCCAGTAGTATAGGGGGGCATAGGGGGTTGAGTCAGCCCCAGCATTTT. As protein: CASSIGGHRGLSQPQHF.

This clone was recorded once. The rearrangement links TRBV9 to TRBJ2-1; a possible D gene is TRBD2 (5 bases). The CDR3 sequence is 16 residues long. Trimming stripped 4 bases from V and 1 base from J, with 15 bases between. Germline-derived CDR1 and CDR2 are SGDLS and YYNGEE. The CDR3 DNA sequence: TGTGCCAGCAGCCACCTCCGGGGTGGGTCCTACAATGAGCAGTTCTTC. It translates to CASSHLRGGSYNEQFF.

This rearrangement joins TRBV5-1 to TRBJ2-5; TRBD1 might be the D (6 bases). The length of the CDR3 is 14 residues. Per the germline V gene, CDR1 is SGHRS and CDR2 is YFSETQ. The germline V and J ends were trimmed by 1 base and 1 base, with 8 bases remaining between them. The CDR3 DNA sequence: TGCGCCAGCAGCTTGACAGGGACCCAAGAGACCCAGTACTTC. This sequence encodes CASSLTGTQETQYF.

The chain recombines TRBV27 with TRBJ1-2; D call uncertain. V lost 0 bases to trimming and J lost 6 bases, with 11 bases between them. Germline V CDR1 and CDR2: MNHEY, SMNVEV (reference sequence). The CDR3 consists of 14 residues. The DNA for the CDR3 is TGTGCCAGCAGTTTATCGGCCCAGAGGAATGGCTACACCTTC. This codes for CASSLSAQRNGYTF.

The chain couples TRBV5-1 to TRBJ1-4, with no clear D. Trimming cost V 4 bases and J 7 bases, with 14 bases left between them. This CDR3 contains 14 residues. Germline V lookup: CDR1 SGHRS, CDR2 YFSETQ. The CDR3 protein is CASSPSRDIEKLFF. The CDR3 nucleotides read TGCGCCAGCAGCCCCTCCCGAGACATTGAAAAACTGTTTTTT.

The chain uses TRBV7-8 and TRBJ2-3, with unresolved D. The CDR3 sequence is 12 residues long. The germline gives CDR1 SGHVS, CDR2 FQNEAQ. V lost 7 bases, J lost 5 bases, and 10 bases lay in between. CDR3 nucleotide sequence: TGTGCCAGCACCTCCCCGAGAGATACGCAGTATTTT. It is translated as CASTSPRDTQYF.